The clone carrying this TCR beta chain was recorded only once. The data belong to a study of shared clonotypes between healthy human individuals. Cells designated naive CD8 were CD45RO-negative and were positively selected for CCR7, with terminally differentiated effector memory CD45RA+ cells excluded. The data were produced by immunoSEQ multiplex PCR, yet TCRdb's version contains in-frame clones alone and is incomplete. Among roughly 2.1 million clones listed, 90% to 95% were seen once. Germline CDR1 is SGHRS and CDR2 is YFSETQ. The V end lost 4 bases, the J end lost 0 bases, and 11 bases lay between the germline ends. This CDR3 contains 16 residues.

Sequenced input: naive CD8+ T cells from PBMCs. The source of this sequence is a man between 18 and 35 years old in good health. Some clones in this sample may be carry-over from other donors' samples. The chain joins TRBV5-1 to TRBJ2-6; no clear D. The CDR3 reads CASSGAVGSGANVLTF. The CDR3 DNA sequence: TGCGCCAGCAGCGGCGCAGTCGGCTCTGGGGCCAACGTCCTGACTTTC.